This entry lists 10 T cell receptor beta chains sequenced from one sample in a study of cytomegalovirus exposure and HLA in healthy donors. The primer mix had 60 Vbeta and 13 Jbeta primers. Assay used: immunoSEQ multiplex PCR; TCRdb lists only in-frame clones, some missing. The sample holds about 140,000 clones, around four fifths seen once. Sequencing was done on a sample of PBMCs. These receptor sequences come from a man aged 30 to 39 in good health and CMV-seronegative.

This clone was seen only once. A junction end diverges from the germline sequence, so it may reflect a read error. The DNA of the CDR3 is TGTGCCAGCAGTTACTGGGGCAGGGATTCACCCCTCAACTTT. Translation gives CASSYWGRDSPLNF. The chain uses TRBV6-5 and TRBJ1-6; D is perhaps TRBD1 (5 bases). Looked up from germline, CDR1 is MNHEY and CDR2 is SVGAGI. The CDR3 is 14 residues long.

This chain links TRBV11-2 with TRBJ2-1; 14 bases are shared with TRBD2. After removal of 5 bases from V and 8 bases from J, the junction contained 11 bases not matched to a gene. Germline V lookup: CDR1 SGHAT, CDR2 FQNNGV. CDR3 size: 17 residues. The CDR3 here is CASSQGLAGASPYEQFF. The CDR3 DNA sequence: TGTGCCAGCAGCCAGGGACTAGCGGGGGCCTCTCCGTATGAGCAGTTCTTC.

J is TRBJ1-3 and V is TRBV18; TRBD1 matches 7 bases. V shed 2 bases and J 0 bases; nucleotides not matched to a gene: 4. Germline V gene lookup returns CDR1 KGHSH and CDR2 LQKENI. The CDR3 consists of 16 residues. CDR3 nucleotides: TGTGCCAGCTCACCAGCTGGACAGGTCTCTGGAAACACCATATATTTT. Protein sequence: CASSPAGQVSGNTIYF.

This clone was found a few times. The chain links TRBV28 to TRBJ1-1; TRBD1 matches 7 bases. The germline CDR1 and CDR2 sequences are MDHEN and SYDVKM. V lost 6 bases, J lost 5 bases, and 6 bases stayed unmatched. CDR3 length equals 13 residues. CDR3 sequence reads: CASSRADRTEAFF. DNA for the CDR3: TGTGCCAGCAGCCGAGCGGACAGGACTGAAGCTTTCTTT. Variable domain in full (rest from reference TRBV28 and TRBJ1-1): DVKVTQSSRYLVKRTGEKVFLECVQDMDHENMFWYRQDPGLGLRLIYFSYDVKMKEKGDIPEGYSVSREKKERFSLILESASTNQTSMYLCASSRADRTEAFFGQGTRLTVV.

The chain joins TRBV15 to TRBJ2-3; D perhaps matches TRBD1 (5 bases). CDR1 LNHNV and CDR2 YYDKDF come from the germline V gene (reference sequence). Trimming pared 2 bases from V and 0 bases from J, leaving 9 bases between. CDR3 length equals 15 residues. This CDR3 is CATSRTGTSTDTQYF. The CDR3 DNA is TGTGCCACCAGCAGAACAGGAACTAGCACAGATACGCAGTATTTT.

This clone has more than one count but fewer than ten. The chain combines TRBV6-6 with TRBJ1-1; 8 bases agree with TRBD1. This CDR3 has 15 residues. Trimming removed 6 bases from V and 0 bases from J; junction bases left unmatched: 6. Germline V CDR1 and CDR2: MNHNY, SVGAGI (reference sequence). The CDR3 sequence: CASSSTGAMNTEAFF. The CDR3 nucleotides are TGTGCCAGCAGCTCGACAGGGGCTATGAACACTGAAGCTTTCTTT.

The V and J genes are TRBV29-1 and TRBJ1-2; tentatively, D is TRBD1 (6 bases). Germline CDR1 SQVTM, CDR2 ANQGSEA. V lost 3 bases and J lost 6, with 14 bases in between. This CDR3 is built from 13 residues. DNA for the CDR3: TGCAGCGTTGAGAGGGGGACCATTGATGGCTACACCTTC. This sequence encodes CSVERGTIDGYTF.

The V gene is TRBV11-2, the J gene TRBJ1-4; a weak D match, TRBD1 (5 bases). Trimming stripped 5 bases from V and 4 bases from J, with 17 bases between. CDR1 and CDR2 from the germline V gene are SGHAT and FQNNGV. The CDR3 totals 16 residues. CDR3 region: CASSPLFGAGNEKLFF. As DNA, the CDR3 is TGTGCCAGCAGCCCCCTGTTTGGGGCAGGTAATGAAAAACTGTTTTTT.

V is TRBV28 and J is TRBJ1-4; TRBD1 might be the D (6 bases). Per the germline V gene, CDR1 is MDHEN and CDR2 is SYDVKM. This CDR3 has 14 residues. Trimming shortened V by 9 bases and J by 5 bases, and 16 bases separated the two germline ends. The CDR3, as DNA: TGTGCCAGTACTAACAGGGCGTGGAATGAAAAACTGTTTTTT. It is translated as CASTNRAWNEKLFF. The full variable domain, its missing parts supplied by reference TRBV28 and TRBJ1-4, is DVKVTQSSRYLVKRTGEKVFLECVQDMDHENMFWYRQDPGLGLRLIYFSYDVKMKEKGDIPEGYSVSREKKERFSLILESASTNQTSMYLCASTNRAWNEKLFFGSGTQLSVL.

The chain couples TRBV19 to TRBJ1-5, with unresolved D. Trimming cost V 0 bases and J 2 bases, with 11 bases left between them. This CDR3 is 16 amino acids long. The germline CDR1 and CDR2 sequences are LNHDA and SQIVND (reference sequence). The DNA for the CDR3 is TGTGCCAGTAGTATAGATCTCAGTCTCCGCAATCAGCCCCAGCATTTT. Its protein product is CASSIDLSLRNQPQHF.